Sequencing of this T cell receptor (beta chain) was carried out in a study of T cell repertoires in cytomegalovirus infection. Study summary: Indicated by public TCR beta signatures were CMV infection and matching HLA type. Broader study findings: Identification of carriers of CMV plus the relevant HLA was performed using cumulative public TCR beta family frequency. It was HLA-C-restricted CMV-specific TCR beta clonotypes that dominated the response ex vivo.

TCRdb reprocessed the reads with MiXCR, giving one entry per CDR3 protein. The repertoire holds around 770,000 distinct CDR3 sequences, with 25% to 30% as singletons. Germline CDR1 SGHTA, CDR2 FQGNSA. Trimming cost V 1 base and J 8 bases, with 14 bases left between them. CDR3 length: 14 amino acids. As for this clonotype: Its antigen is unidentified.

This material consisted of cultured CD8+ T cells from PBMCs, taken from culture after CMV antigen stimulation. The clonotype was recovered from a human donor in good health (CMV status not recorded). Some clones in this sample may be carry-over from other donors' samples. V and J are TRBV7-2 and TRBJ1-2, with a weak D call TRBD1 (5 bases). The CDR3 loop is CASSLGEGIRGYTF. The CDR3, as DNA: TGTGCCAGCAGCTTAGGGGAGGGGATAAGAGGCTACACCTTC.